This T cell receptor beta chain stems from a study of vaccination and CD4 T cells after COVID-19. Study at large: A positive SARS-CoV-2 nasal swab PCR result was recorded for each convalescent patient; about 9 were mild and one severe.

As to this clonotype: Its antigen is undetermined.

The study sequenced cultured CD4+ T cell DNA using the Oncomine TCR Beta short-read assay. TCRdb redid the calling of the PCR reads with MiXCR, one entry per CDR3 protein. The table has roughly 11,000 distinct CDR3 sequences, around three fifths seen once. The J segment lost 5 bases and the V segment lost 2 bases, leaving 11 bases of the junction unmatched. Germline CDR1 is MNHEY and CDR2 is SVGAGI. The CDR3 length is 19 residues. Specified treatment: roughly 10-day PBMC culture with coronavirus spike peptide pools or control peptides (ViraFEST assay). The chain is built from TRBV6-5 and TRBJ2-2, with 13 bases identical to TRBD2. The TCR was taken from a human donor who had recovered from COVID-19. Sequenced: CD4+ T cells from blood, cultured in vitro. This CDR3 is CASSYQEGLAGDLTGELFF. For the CDR3, the DNA is TGTGCCAGCAGTTACCAAGAAGGACTAGCGGGAGATCTGACCGGGGAGCTGTTTTTT.